This T cell receptor beta chain is from a study of blood T cell repertoires in COVID-19 (dated by TCRdb to 2018 to 2020). About the full investigation: The collaborator samples originated in the United States, Italy and Spain and spanned the acute and convalescent phases of COVID-19. The prospective study material was composed of cDNA or gDNA derived from T cells, B-cell-depleted T cells, or PBMCs. The dataset comprised deeply sampled blood TCRbeta repertoires from subjects exposed to, actively infected with, or recovered from COVID-19. The repertoires were released in a freely available public database intended as a resource for research on the immune response to SARS-CoV-2. Samples came from the ongoing ImmuneRACE study (first 160 participants) plus 1,254 subjects from 6 global collaborators. Sample metadata almost always included a de-identified subject ID, COVID-19 status, age in years and sex. Where available, HLA class I and class II types were taken from metadata supplied by the sample provider and were not determined by assay-based typing. Here is what the overall study found, with its caveats: The amount of clinical and demographic metadata varied by source and participant and was provided uncurated.

From a lookup of the germline V gene, CDR1 and CDR2 are SGHAT and FQNNGV. From the cysteine up to the phenylalanine, the CDR3 has a length of 15 residues. Left in the record is the CDR3 DNA by itself, 45 bases read in frame from the first base. V is shortened by 0 bases, J by 3 bases, and the region joining them spans 9 bases. Regarding this clone: This receptor's antigen is unknown. There are no base qualities to consult, and no much larger clone falls within one base.

The collaborating institutions used their own protocols to collect whole blood in K2EDTA tubes. For TCRbeta analysis, collaborators shipped samples as frozen whole blood, isolated PBMCs, or DNA extracted from either of those sample types. TCRbeta CDR3 regions were amplified from genomic DNA by means of the immunoSEQ Assay, a bias-controlled multiplex PCR. On the authors' methods: The number of nucleated cells in each sample was estimated by amplification of reference gene primers within the assay. To quantify the absolute abundance of each unique TCRbeta CDR3 rearrangement, sequence reads were collapsed and filtered. For each sample, productive Simpson clonality was calculated by taking the square root of Simpson's diversity index across productive rearrangements. TCRdb limited this immuneACCESS table to in-frame rearrangements with V and J called. A share of clones is missing; checked studies link under half to unresolved V genes, and the rest is unexplained. For V, J and clone size, that table is used; D and trimming come from the DNA. This sample is represented by roughly 270,000 clones; roughly 85% of them were singletons. The top ten clonotypes cover 4% to 6% of the sample.

Rearrangement joined TRBV11-2 to TRBJ2-1, with the D gene not confidently named. The sequence was obtained from a man aged 45 to 65 with active or convalescent COVID-19. The sample consisted of peripheral blood. In nucleotides, the sequence is TGTGCCAGCAGCTTAGATTTACGCGACTACAATGAGCAGTTCTTC. This encodes CASSLDLRDYNEQFF. The full variable domain, completed from the reference TRBV11-2 and TRBJ2-1 proteins outside the CDR3, reads EAGVAQSPRYKIIEKRQSVAFWCNPISGHATLYWYQQILGQGPKLLIQFQNNGVVDDSQLPKDRFSAERLKGVDSTLKIQPAKLEDSAVYLCASSLDLRDYNEQFFGPGTRLTVL.